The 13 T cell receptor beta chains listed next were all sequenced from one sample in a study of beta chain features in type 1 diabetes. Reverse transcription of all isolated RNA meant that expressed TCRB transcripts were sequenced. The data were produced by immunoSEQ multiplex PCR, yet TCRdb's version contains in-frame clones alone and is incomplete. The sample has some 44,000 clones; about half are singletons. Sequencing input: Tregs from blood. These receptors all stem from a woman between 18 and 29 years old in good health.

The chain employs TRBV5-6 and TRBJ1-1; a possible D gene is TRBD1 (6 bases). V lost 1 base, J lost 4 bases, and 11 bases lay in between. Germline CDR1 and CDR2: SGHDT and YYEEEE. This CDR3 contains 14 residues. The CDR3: CASSLFAGVTEAFF. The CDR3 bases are TGTGCCAGCAGCTTGTTTGCAGGGGTCACTGAAGCTTTCTTT. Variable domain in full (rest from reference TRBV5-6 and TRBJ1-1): DAGVTQSPTHLIKTRGQQVTLRCSPKSGHDTVSWYQQALGQGPQFIFQYYEEEERQRGNFPDRFSGHQFPNYSSELNVNALLLGDSALYLCASSLFAGVTEAFFGQGTRLTVV.

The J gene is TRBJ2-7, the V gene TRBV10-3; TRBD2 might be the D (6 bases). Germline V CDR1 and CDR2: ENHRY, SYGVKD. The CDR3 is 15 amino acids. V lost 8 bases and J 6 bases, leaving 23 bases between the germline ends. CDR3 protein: CAILPGTGASGEQYF. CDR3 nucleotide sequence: TGTGCCATCTTACCAGGGACTGGGGCGTCGGGCGAGCAGTACTTC.

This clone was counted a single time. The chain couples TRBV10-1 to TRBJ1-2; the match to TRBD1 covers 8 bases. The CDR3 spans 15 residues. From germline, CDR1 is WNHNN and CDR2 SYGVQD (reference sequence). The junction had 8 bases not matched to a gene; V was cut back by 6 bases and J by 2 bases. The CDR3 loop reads CASRPGTGLNYGYTF. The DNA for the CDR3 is TGCGCCAGCAGGCCCGGGACAGGCCTGAACTATGGCTACACCTTC.

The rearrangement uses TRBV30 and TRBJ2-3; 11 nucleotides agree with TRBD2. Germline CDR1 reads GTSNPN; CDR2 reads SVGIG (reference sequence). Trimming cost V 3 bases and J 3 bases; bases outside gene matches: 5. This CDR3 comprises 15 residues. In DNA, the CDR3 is TGTGCCTGGAGCCCACTAGCGGGAGTGACAGATACGCAGTATTTT. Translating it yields CAWSPLAGVTDTQYF. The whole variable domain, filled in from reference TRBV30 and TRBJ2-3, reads SQTIHQWPATLVQPVGSPLSLECTVEGTSNPNLYWYRQAAGRGLQLLFYSVGIGQISSEVPQNLSASRPQDRQFILSSKKLLLSDSGFYLCAWSPLAGVTDTQYFGPGTRLTVL.

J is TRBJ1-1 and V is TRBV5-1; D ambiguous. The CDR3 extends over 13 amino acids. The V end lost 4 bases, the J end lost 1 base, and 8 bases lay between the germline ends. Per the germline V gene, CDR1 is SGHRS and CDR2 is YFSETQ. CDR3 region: CASSTGRNTEAFF. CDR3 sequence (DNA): TGCGCCAGCAGCACTGGGAGGAACACTGAAGCTTTCTTT.

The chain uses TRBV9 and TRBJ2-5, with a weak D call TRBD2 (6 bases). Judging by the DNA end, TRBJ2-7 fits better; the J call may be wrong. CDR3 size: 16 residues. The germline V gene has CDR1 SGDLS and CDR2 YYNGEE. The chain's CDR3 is CASSVGIWEDSYEQYF. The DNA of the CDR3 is TGTGCCAGCAGCGTAGGGATATGGGAGGACTCCTACGAGCAGTACTTC.

DNA of the CDR3: TGTGCCAGCAGCCCGCGGGATTTAGAAAAACTGTTTTTT. As protein: CASSPRDLEKLFF. The rearrangement uses TRBV7-2 and TRBJ1-4, with D unresolved. The V and J ends lost 5 bases and 8 bases respectively, with 12 bases between them. The V gene's germline CDR1 is SGHTA and CDR2 FQGNSA. The CDR3 totals 13 residues.

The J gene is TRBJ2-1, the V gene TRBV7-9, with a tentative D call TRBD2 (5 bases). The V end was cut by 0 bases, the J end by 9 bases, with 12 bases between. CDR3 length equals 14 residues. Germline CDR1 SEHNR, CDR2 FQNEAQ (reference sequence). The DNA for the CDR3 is TGTGCCAGCAGCTTAGCCGGAGGCACTGGTGAGCAGTTCTTC. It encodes CASSLAGGTGEQFF.

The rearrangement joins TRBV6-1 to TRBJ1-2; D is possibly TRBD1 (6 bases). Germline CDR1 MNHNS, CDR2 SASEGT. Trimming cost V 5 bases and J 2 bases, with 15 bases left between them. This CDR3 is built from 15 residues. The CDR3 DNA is TGTGCCAGCAGTCTCCTCCCGCAGGGGAACTATGGCTACACCTTC. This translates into CASSLLPQGNYGYTF.

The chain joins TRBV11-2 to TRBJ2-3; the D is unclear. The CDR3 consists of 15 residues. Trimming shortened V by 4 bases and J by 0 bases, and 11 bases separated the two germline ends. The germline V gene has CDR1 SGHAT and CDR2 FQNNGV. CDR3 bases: TGTGCCAGCAGCTATTCTGTAACTAGCACAGATACGCAGTATTTT. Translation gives CASSYSVTSTDTQYF.

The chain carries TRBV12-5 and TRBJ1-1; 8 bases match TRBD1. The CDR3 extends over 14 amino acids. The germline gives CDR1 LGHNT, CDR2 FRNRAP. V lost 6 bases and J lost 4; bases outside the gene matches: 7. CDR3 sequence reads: CASGQTGARTEAFF. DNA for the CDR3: TGTGCTAGTGGCCAGACAGGGGCACGCACTGAAGCTTTCTTT. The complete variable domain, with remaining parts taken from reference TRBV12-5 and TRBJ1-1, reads DARVTQTPRHKVTEMGQEVTMRCQPILGHNTVFWYRQTMMQGLELLAYFRNRAPLDDSGMPKDRFSAEMPDATLATLKIQPSEPRDSAVYFCASGQTGARTEAFFGQGTRLTVV.

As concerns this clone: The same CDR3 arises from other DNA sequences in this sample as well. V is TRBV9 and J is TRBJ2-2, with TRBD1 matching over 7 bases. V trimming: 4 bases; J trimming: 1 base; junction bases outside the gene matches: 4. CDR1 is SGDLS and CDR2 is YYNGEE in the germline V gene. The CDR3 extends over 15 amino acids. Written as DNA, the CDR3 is TGTGCCAGCAGCCCCTGGACAGGGAACACCGGGGAGCTGTTTTTT. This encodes CASSPWTGNTGELFF.

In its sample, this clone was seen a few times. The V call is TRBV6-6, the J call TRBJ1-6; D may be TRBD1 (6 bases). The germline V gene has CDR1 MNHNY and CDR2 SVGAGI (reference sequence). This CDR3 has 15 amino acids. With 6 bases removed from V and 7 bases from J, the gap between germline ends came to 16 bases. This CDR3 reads CASSLGQPQNSPLHF. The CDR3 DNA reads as TGTGCCAGCAGCCTTGGACAGCCCCAAAATTCACCCCTCCACTTT.